What follows are 20 T cell receptor beta chains derived from one specimen sequenced in a study of cytomegalovirus exposure and HLA in healthy donors (dated by TCRdb to the late 2010s). The method behind the library was the immunoSEQ multiplex PCR assay. For the multiplex PCR, a mixture combining 60 forward primers for TCR Vbeta segments and 13 reverse primers for TCR Jbeta segments was used. TCRdb mirrors the immuneACCESS table, restricted to in-frame sequences. Some clones are absent from its copies; in checked studies, under half trace to an unresolved V gene, and the reason for the others is unknown. For this sample the table gives roughly 62,000 clones, of which about 77% were detected only once. The ten largest clones take up 5% to 6.5% of the sample. Sequencing was performed on PBMCs. Receptor source: a woman aged 25 to 39 in good health and CMV-seronegative.

This sequence joins TRBV10-3 and TRBJ2-1; D may be TRBD1 (5 bases). Germline CDR1 reads ENHRY; CDR2 reads SYGVKD. The length of the CDR3 is 17 residues. V lost 1 base and J lost 0, with 13 bases in between. CDR3: CAISEFQGTSSYNEQFF. In DNA, the CDR3 is TGTGCCATCAGTGAGTTCCAGGGTACCAGCTCCTACAATGAGCAGTTCTTC.

This clone was observed a few times. The V call is TRBV9, the J call TRBJ2-5, with 12 nucleotides matching TRBD2. The CDR3 extends over 17 amino acids. Germline V lookup: CDR1 SGDLS, CDR2 YYNGEE. The J segment lost 5 bases and the V segment lost 0 bases, leaving 8 bases of the junction unmatched. The CDR3 protein is CASSVGITSGRMETQYF. CDR3 coding DNA: TGTGCCAGCAGCGTAGGTATTACTAGCGGGAGGATGGAGACCCAGTACTTC.

This clone is classed as large (0.1 to 1%). The genes are TRBV6-6 and TRBJ2-5; weak D call: TRBD2 (7 bases). V lost 7 bases to trimming and J lost 0 bases, with 18 bases between them. Germline V gives CDR1 MNHNY, CDR2 SVGAGI (reference sequence). This CDR3 region has 16 residues. The CDR3 sequence: CASITGQGTNQETQYF. The DNA for the CDR3 is TGTGCCAGCATAACGGGGCAGGGGACTAACCAAGAGACCCAGTACTTC.

This clone was counted between two and nine times. The J gene is TRBJ1-1, the V gene TRBV6-5, with D perhaps matching TRBD1 (5 bases). Per germline, CDR1 MNHEY and CDR2 SVGAGI. V lost 5 bases to trimming and J lost 0 bases, with 13 bases between them. The CDR3 covers 15 residues. DNA for the CDR3: TGTGCCAGCAGTCCGCGGGGGACGATGAACACTGAAGCTTTCTTT. Translating gives CASSPRGTMNTEAFF.

V gene TRBV28 combines with J gene TRBJ2-1, with TRBD2 matching over 10 bases. V lost 3 bases and J lost 8; bases outside the gene matches: 25. The CDR3 runs to 21 residues. Germline lookup yields CDR1 MDHEN and CDR2 SYDVKM. This CDR3 is CASSLRWIGTSARGGHHEQFF. DNA for the CDR3: TGTGCCAGCAGTTTGAGGTGGATCGGGACTAGCGCCAGAGGTGGGCATCATGAGCAGTTCTTC.

In this sample, this clone turned up once. V gene TRBV4-1 combines with J gene TRBJ2-7; D is unresolved. V was trimmed by 1 base and J by 4 bases, leaving 17 bases between them. Germline V gives CDR1 MGHRA, CDR2 YSYEKL. The CDR3 contains 16 residues. CDR3 in amino acids: CASSQGIAETNYEQYF. CDR3 DNA sequence: TGCGCCAGCAGCCAAGGGATTGCCGAGACAAATTACGAGCAGTACTTC.

The chain is built from TRBV7-3 and TRBJ2-7; 10 bases are a match to TRBD1. The length of the CDR3 is 19 residues. V lost 1 base to trimming and J lost 3 bases; unmatched junction nucleotides: 15. Germline V CDR1 and CDR2: SGHTA, FQGTGA. The CDR3 DNA reads TGTGCCAGCAGCTTAAGAATGACTTCCGGGACAGGGGCTAACTACGAGCAGTACGTC. The encoded protein is CASSLRMTSGTGANYEQYV.

The genes are TRBV9 and TRBJ2-5; a possible D gene is TRBD2 (5 bases). CDR1 is SGDLS, CDR2 YYNGEE, per germline. CDR3 length: 14 residues. Trimming removed 4 bases at V and 7 bases at J, with 17 bases between. CDR3 DNA: TGTGCCAGCAGCCCCTTCGGGGAGTTGGGGACCCAGTACTTC. Translating it yields CASSPFGELGTQYF.

The rearrangement uses TRBV30 and TRBJ2-3; 8 bases agree with TRBD2. Germline-derived CDR1 and CDR2 are GTSNPN and SVGIG (reference sequence). V was pared by 2 bases and J by 4 bases, with 2 bases of the junction left unmatched. This CDR3 is built from 13 residues. In nucleotides, the CDR3 is TGTGCCTGGAGTAGAGCGGGAGCAGATACGCAGTATTTT. As protein: CAWSRAGADTQYF.

V and J are TRBV27 and TRBJ1-2, with 7 bases fitting TRBD1. The CDR3 consists of 14 residues. From germline, CDR1 is MNHEY and CDR2 SMNVEV (reference sequence). The V and J ends lost 6 bases and 4 bases, in that order; junction bases with no gene match: 8. The DNA for the CDR3 is TGTGCCAGCAGCGAGGGGGGACAGAGCTATGGCTACACCTTC. Its translation is CASSEGGQSYGYTF.

The chain couples TRBV29-1 to TRBJ1-2; 7 positions match TRBD1. V shed 5 bases, J shed 6 bases, and the junction held 15 bases outside the gene matches. In germline, CDR1 is SQVTM, CDR2 ANQGSEA. This CDR3 has 15 residues. This chain's CDR3 is CSVSGQAITLNGYTF. CDR3 DNA sequence: TGCAGCGTTTCAGGACAGGCGATCACCCTAAATGGCTACACCTTC.

The chain recombines TRBV13 with TRBJ2-4; 8 nucleotides match TRBD2. V shed 5 bases and J 6 bases; nucleotides not matched to a gene: 6. The germline V gene has CDR1 PRHDT and CDR2 FYEKMQ (reference sequence). The CDR3 is 14 amino acids. The CDR3 spells CASSADGGGNIQYF. DNA for the CDR3: TGTGCCAGCAGCGCTGACGGGGGGGGAAACATTCAGTACTTC.

The chain joins TRBV4-1 to TRBJ2-7; 7 bases map to TRBD1. This CDR3 contains 16 residues. Germline V gene lookup returns CDR1 MGHRA and CDR2 YSYEKL. The ends lost 4 bases at V and 2 bases at J; junction bases unmatched: 11. CDR3 in DNA: TGCGCCAGCAGCCCCCGTGTTGGGACAGATGCCTACGAGCAGTACTTC. This codes for CASSPRVGTDAYEQYF.

There are a few counts of this clone. The chain recombines TRBV2 with TRBJ2-7, with D hard to call. The CDR3 runs to 14 residues. The V gene's germline CDR1 is SNHLY and CDR2 FYNNEI. V dropped 6 bases and J dropped 6 bases, with 18 bases sitting between them. The CDR3 sequence: CASSKDPFSSEQYV. CDR3 nucleotides: TGTGCCAGCAGCAAGGATCCTTTCTCCAGCGAGCAGTACGTC.

The genes are TRBV6-6 and TRBJ2-5; D perhaps matches TRBD1 (5 bases). The CDR3 has 15 amino acids. CDR1 and CDR2 from the germline V gene are MNHNY and SVGAGI (reference sequence). V shed 5 bases and J shed 2 bases, with 15 bases lying between them. Here the CDR3 reads CASSPDSELQETQYF. The CDR3 coding sequence is TGTGCCAGCAGTCCCGACAGCGAACTACAAGAGACCCAGTACTTC.

The V call is TRBV25-1, the J call TRBJ2-7; 8 nucleotides match TRBD1. This CDR3 is built from 15 residues. Losses at the gene ends were 7 bases for V and 2 bases for J; bases not matched to a gene: 10. Germline CDR1 and CDR2: MGHDK and SYGVNS. CDR3 sequence (DNA): TGTGCCAGCACCCCACCCGGGACAGGTACCTACGAGCAGTACGTC. This codes for CASTPPGTGTYEQYV.

This clone is a singleton in its sample. The chain recombines TRBV9 with TRBJ2-2; possibly TRBD2 for D (6 bases). V lost 1 base, J lost 8 bases, and 15 bases lay in between. Germline V gene data show CDR1 as SGDLS and CDR2 as YYNGEE. CDR3 size: 15 residues. For the CDR3, the DNA is TGTGCCAGCAGCGTACACCAGGGAGGAGAAGGGGAGCTGTTTTTT. This codes for CASSVHQGGEGELFF.

This clone has a handful of counts. V is TRBV14 and J is TRBJ2-7, with TRBD2 matching over 7 bases. The ends lost 4 bases at V and 6 bases at J; junction bases unmatched: 9. The CDR3 covers 14 residues. Germline CDR1 SGHDN, CDR2 FVKESK. The DNA of the CDR3 is TGTGCCAGCAGCCTCTCGGGGGGACGTGGCGAGCAGTACTTC. Translation: CASSLSGGRGEQYF.

V and J are TRBV19 and TRBJ2-3; 7 bases agree with TRBD2. Unmatched junction bases numbered 4, after V lost 3 bases and J lost 1 base. CDR1 is LNHDA and CDR2 is SQIVND in the germline V gene (reference sequence). The CDR3 runs to 15 residues. The CDR3 reads CASSIERGGTDTQYF. As DNA, the CDR3 is TGTGCCAGTAGTATTGAACGGGGGGGCACAGATACGCAGTATTTT.

Only a few counts were recorded for this clone. The rearrangement uses TRBV19 and TRBJ1-1, with D unresolved. Deletions cut 6 bases from V and 8 bases from J, with 13 bases between. This CDR3 is built from 12 residues. From germline, CDR1 is LNHDA and CDR2 SQIVND (reference sequence). The CDR3 loop reads CASSFLRSEAFF. The CDR3 nucleotides read TGTGCCAGTAGCTTCCTCCGTTCCGAAGCTTTCTTT.